The 26 T cell receptor beta chains given below trace back to one sample, sequenced in a study of identical twins. TCRdb reprocessed the 5' RACE reads via MiXCR and lists one record per CDR3 protein. This table holds around 1.7 million distinct CDR3 sequences, less than 35% found once. Material: cord blood. These TCRs come from a newborn girl in good health.

V is TRBV4-2 and J is TRBJ2-2, with 7 bases lining up with TRBD1. CDR1 is LGHNA, CDR2 YNFKEQ, per germline. The CDR3 sequence is 14 residues long. The V segment lost 4 bases and the J segment 4 bases; nucleotides outside the gene matches: 3. The CDR3 loop reads CASSPDRFTGELFF. DNA for the CDR3: TGTGCCAGCAGCCCGGACAGGTTCACCGGGGAGCTGTTTTTT.

J is TRBJ2-2 and V is TRBV2, with TRBD1 matching 7 bases. CDR3 length: 15 amino acids. With 5 bases clipped from V and 1 base from J, the junction kept 4 bases outside the gene matches. Germline values: CDR1 SNHLY, CDR2 FYNNEI. The CDR3 spells CASSMDRRNTGELFF. In nucleotides, the CDR3 is TGTGCCAGCAGTATGGACAGGAGGAACACCGGGGAGCTGTTTTTT.

The CDR3 DNA reads TGTGCCAGCAGCCGCCCCTGGGGCGTGACCACTGAAGCTTTCTTT. Translated, it gives CASSRPWGVTTEAFF. The chain joins TRBV5-6 to TRBJ1-1; possibly TRBD1 for D (5 bases). This CDR3 region has 15 residues. Trimming removed 4 bases at V and 4 bases at J, with 17 bases between. Germline V CDR1 and CDR2: SGHDT, YYEEEE.

This clonotype has a handful of counts. The chain employs TRBV11-2 and TRBJ2-7; D remains ambiguous. Trimming shortened V by 6 bases and J by 1 base, and 10 bases separated the two germline ends. The CDR3 length is 13 residues. Germline assignment: CDR1 SGHAT and CDR2 FQNNGV. CDR3 sequence: CASSQLPSYEQYF. The CDR3 coding sequence is TGTGCCAGCAGTCAACTACCTTCCTACGAGCAGTACTTC. The complete variable domain, with remaining parts taken from reference TRBV11-2 and TRBJ2-7, reads EAGVAQSPRYKIIEKRQSVAFWCNPISGHATLYWYQQILGQGPKLLIQFQNNGVVDDSQLPKDRFSAERLKGVDSTLKIQPAKLEDSAVYLCASSQLPSYEQYFGPGTRLTVT.

With respect to this clonotype: An end of the junction does not agree with germline; a read error may underlie this. The J gene is TRBJ2-7, the V gene TRBV24-1; TRBD2 matches at 8 bases. Germline values: CDR1 KGHDR, CDR2 SFDVKD. This CDR3 is 16 amino acids long. CDR3 bases: TGTGCCACCGGTGACAGGAGCGGGAGCCGCTCCGATGAGCAGTACTTC. This encodes CATGDRSGSRSDEQYF.

This clonotype was detected ten times or more. The J gene is TRBJ2-5, the V gene TRBV28; 11 bases are shared with TRBD1. The germline V gene encodes CDR1 MDHEN and CDR2 SYDVKM. This CDR3 is 16 amino acids long. J was trimmed by 5 bases and V by 2 bases; bases with no gene match: 7. The CDR3, as DNA: TGTGCCAGCAGTTTAAGGGACAGGGGGGATACTGAGACCCAGTACTTC. This sequence encodes CASSLRDRGDTETQYF.

V usage is TRBV20-1 and J usage is TRBJ2-4; D tentatively fits TRBD1 or TRBD2 (6 bases each). With the DNA end fitting TRBJ2-7 better, the J assignment may be wrong. CDR3 length equals 11 residues. The germline gives CDR1 DFQATT, CDR2 SNEGSKA (reference sequence). The CDR3 region is CSASRGREQYF. CDR3 nucleotide sequence: TGCAGTGCTAGTCGGGGGCGCGAGCAGTACTTC.

This chain joins TRBV2 and TRBJ2-5; 7 positions match TRBD1. The CDR3 covers 15 residues. In germline, CDR1 is SNHLY, CDR2 FYNNEI. Trimming took 2 bases from V and 1 from J; bases not matched to a gene: 4. CDR3 amino acids: CASSERGQIQETQYF. The CDR3 DNA follows: TGTGCCAGCAGTGAAAGGGGACAGATCCAAGAGACCCAGTACTTC.

The sample holds a few counts of this clonotype. V is TRBV12-3 or TRBV12-4 and J is TRBJ2-1, with TRBD2 matching over 12 bases. CDR3 length: 15 residues. V was pared by 4 bases and J by 7 bases, with 5 bases of the junction left unmatched. CDR3 sequence: CASSSTSGRWNEQFF. CDR3 nucleotides: TGTGCCAGCAGTTCCACTAGCGGGAGGTGGAATGAGCAGTTCTTC.

This chain uses TRBV7-9 with TRBJ1-1; D perhaps matches TRBD1 (5 bases). The length of the CDR3 is 15 residues. In germline, CDR1 is SEHNR, CDR2 FQNEAQ (reference sequence). V was clipped by 5 bases and J by 4 bases, with 17 bases between them. CDR3 protein: CASSLMDTGSTEAFF. For the CDR3, the DNA is TGTGCCAGCAGCCTAATGGACACGGGGAGCACTGAAGCTTTCTTT.

The V gene is TRBV2, the J gene TRBJ2-1, with D unclear. Germline CDR1 is SNHLY and CDR2 is FYNNEI. CDR3 length equals 15 residues. The germline V and J ends were trimmed by 6 bases and 2 bases, with 14 bases remaining between them. CDR3 in amino acids: CASRDVAAAYNEQFF. Here the CDR3 DNA reads TGTGCCAGCAGGGACGTGGCGGCGGCCTACAATGAGCAGTTCTTC. The full variable domain, in which reference TRBV2 and TRBJ2-1 provide the parts outside the CDR3, is EPEVTQTPSHQVTQMGQEVILRCVPISNHLYFYWYRQILGQKVEFLVSFYNNEISEKSEIFDDQFSVERPDGSNFTLKIRSTKLEDSAMYFCASRDVAAAYNEQFFGPGTRLTVL.

The chain recombines TRBV7-2 with TRBJ1-2, with 10 positions matching TRBD1. The J segment lost 3 bases and the V segment lost 3 bases, leaving 4 bases of the junction unmatched. The CDR3 contains 15 residues. The V gene's germline CDR1 is SGHTA and CDR2 FQGNSA. CDR3 region: CASSFTGTGDYGYTF. The CDR3 bases are TGTGCCAGCAGCTTTACCGGGACAGGGGACTATGGCTACACCTTC.

This clonotype was detected a few times. The rearrangement links TRBV21-1 to TRBJ2-4; the table's TRBD1 call for D was not verified on the DNA. TRBV21-1 is termed a pseudogene. The CDR3 is 17 amino acids. The CDR3 nucleotides are TGTGCCCAGAAGGGTGGGGGTTTGGGTTTAACCAAAAACATTCAGTACTTC. It specifies CAQKGGGLGLTKNIQYF.

For this clonotype: At one end, the junction sequence differs from germline, possibly due to a read error. In DNA form, the CDR3 reads TGTGCCACCAGTGATCACGGGACAGGGGGGAATGAGCGGTTCTTC. Translating it yields CATSDHGTGGNERFF. The V call is TRBV24-1, the J call TRBJ2-1; the match to TRBD1 covers 11 bases. CDR1 and CDR2 from the germline V gene are KGHDR and SFDVKD. The CDR3 spans 15 residues.

This sequence joins TRBV5-7 and TRBJ1-2; 7 bases match TRBD1. TRBV5-7 is reported as an ORF; its role is uncertain. The length of the CDR3 is 16 residues. Trimming removed 0 bases from V and 1 base from J; junction bases left unmatched: 6. CDR3 nucleotide sequence: TGTGCCAGCAGCTTGGCGGGGGACAGTATTAACTATGGCTACACCTTC. Its protein is CASSLAGDSINYGYTF.

This clonotype has at least ten counts. The chain uses TRBV5-1 and TRBJ2-3; D remains unclear. V lost 4 bases to trimming and J lost 5 bases, with 26 bases between them. Per germline, CDR1 SGHRS and CDR2 YFSETQ. The CDR3 consists of 18 residues. CDR3 coding DNA: TGCGCCAGCAGCCCCCGTGAACGAACACGTACTCTTAGAGATACGCAGTATTTT. It specifies CASSPRERTRTLRDTQYF.

The CDR3 sequence is CASSVGGDPRTDTQYF. CDR3 nucleotide sequence: TGTGCCAGCAGCGTAGGGGGGGACCCCCGCACAGATACGCAGTATTTT. This rearrangement joins TRBV9 to TRBJ2-3; D is perhaps TRBD2 (6 bases). V was clipped by 0 bases and J by 1 base, with 12 bases between them. This CDR3 is built from 16 residues. Germline-derived CDR1 and CDR2 are SGDLS and YYNGEE.

This clonotype occurred once. The chain uses TRBV10-3 and TRBJ2-1; TRBD2 is a possible D gene (5 bases). This CDR3 region has 13 residues. The germline V gene has CDR1 ENHRY and CDR2 SYGVKD. V was pared by 6 bases and J by 9 bases, with 15 bases between. CDR3 sequence (DNA): TGTGCCATCAGGGACTTTTCAGGCGGTGAGCAGTTCTTC. The encoded protein is CAIRDFSGGEQFF.

This clonotype was observed a handful of times. It may be a read error: a sequence one base away is much more abundant. This chain uses TRBV12-3 or TRBV12-4 with TRBJ2-7, with a possible D match to TRBD1 (6 bases). The CDR3 is 13 amino acids. V dropped 3 bases and J dropped 2 bases, with 8 bases sitting between them. The DNA of the CDR3 is TGTGCCAGCAGTTTTAAGGGGGCCTACGAGCAGTACTTC. It is translated as CASSFKGAYEQYF.

The chain links TRBV2 to TRBJ2-5; perhaps D is TRBD1 or TRBD2 (5 bases each). The DNA matches TRBJ2-7 better at its end, which makes the J call doubtful. This CDR3 contains 12 residues. Germline V gene lookup returns CDR1 SNHLY and CDR2 FYNNEI. In nucleotides, the CDR3 is TGTGCCAGCTTCGGGACGGCATACGAGCAGTACTTC. As protein: CASFGTAYEQYF.

This clonotype was detected only a few times. This chain links TRBV20-1 with TRBJ2-5; maybe TRBD2 (6 bases). CDR1 and CDR2 (germline): DFQATT, SNEGSKA (reference sequence). The V gene lost 1 base and the J gene lost 5 bases, with 11 bases spanning the gap. This CDR3 contains 13 residues. The CDR3 sequence: CSARVGGTETQYF. The CDR3 DNA is TGCAGTGCTAGAGTCGGCGGGACTGAGACCCAGTACTTC.

The V and J genes are TRBV3-1 and TRBJ1-2; the D gene is possibly TRBD1 (6 bases). This CDR3 is 14 amino acids long. Trimming stripped 0 bases from V and 8 bases from J, with 13 bases between. Germline V CDR1 and CDR2: LGHDT, YNNKEL (reference sequence). CDR3 residues: CASSQEGGPEGYTF. CDR3 DNA sequence: TGTGCCAGCAGCCAAGAAGGGGGGCCAGAGGGCTACACCTTC.

This sequence joins TRBV4-2 and TRBJ2-2; 7 nucleotides agree with TRBD2. The CDR3 has 15 amino acids. Germline loops: CDR1 LGHNA, CDR2 YNFKEQ. J lost 5 bases, V lost 3 bases, and 6 bases had no gene match. CDR3 residues: CASSHTSGVTGELFF. The CDR3, as DNA: TGTGCCAGCAGCCACACCAGCGGGGTAACCGGGGAGCTGTTTTTT.

The sample holds one count of this clonotype. The chain joins TRBV9 to TRBJ2-3; no reliable D call. This CDR3 region has 15 residues. Germline values: CDR1 SGDLS, CDR2 YYNGEE. The germline V and J ends were trimmed by 4 bases and 10 bases, with 22 bases remaining between them. The CDR3: CASSLNTLTTVAQYF. The CDR3 region has the DNA TGTGCCAGCAGCCTAAACACGCTCACGACGGTGGCGCAGTATTTT.

This rearrangement joins TRBV5-1 to TRBJ2-7; D call uncertain. V was clipped by 3 bases and J by 7 bases, with 29 bases between them. CDR3 length equals 18 residues. CDR1 is SGHRS, CDR2 YFSETQ, per germline. CDR3 sequence: CASSSRVSSRTPYNEQYF. The CDR3 DNA sequence: TGCGCCAGCAGCTCCCGGGTTTCCTCCCGTACACCCTACAATGAGCAGTACTTC.

The chain recombines TRBV5-1 with TRBJ2-6; no clear D gene. The germline V gene encodes CDR1 SGHRS and CDR2 YFSETQ. V was pared by 3 bases and J by 0 bases, with 13 bases between. This CDR3 is built from 17 residues. The CDR3: CASSSRTLTSGANVLTF. The CDR3 DNA reads TGCGCCAGCAGCTCTCGGACCCTTACCTCTGGGGCCAACGTCCTGACTTTC.